The 15 T cell receptor beta chains below were found in one sample sequenced in a study of CD8 T cells in Susac syndrome (dated by TCRdb to about 2019). Libraries came from the immunoSEQ multiplex PCR assay. RNA was extracted with the RNeasy kit and 0.5 to 1 ug was reverse transcribed using random hexamers. Starting from the raw public reads, TCRdb applied fastp trimming at Q25, assembled clones with MiXCR and retained in-frame beta chains. Rows with a matching CDR3 protein are joined into one entry that keeps the most common DNA and genes. The sample contains 400,000 to 550,000 distinct CDR3 sequences, approximately 89% of them found a single time. Approximately 0.12% of the sample comes from the top ten. The material sequenced was CD8+ T cells from PBMCs. These receptor sequences come from a human donor with multiple sclerosis.

The rearrangement joins TRBV10-3 to TRBJ2-2, with a weak D call TRBD2 (6 bases). The V gene lost 7 bases and the J gene lost 2 bases, with 8 bases spanning the gap. The CDR3 runs 13 residues. CDR1 is ENHRY and CDR2 is SYGVKD in the germline V gene. This chain's CDR3 is CAIKGLNTGELFF. The CDR3 nucleotides read TGTGCCATCAAGGGACTCAACACCGGGGAGCTGTTTTTT.

The chain is built from TRBV14 and TRBJ2-1; 9 bases match TRBD2. The CDR3 runs to 15 residues. CDR1 is SGHDN and CDR2 is FVKESK in the germline V gene. V was pared by 6 bases and J by 6 bases, with 9 bases of the junction left unmatched. In DNA, the CDR3 is TGTGCCAGCAGGGCGTCTAGCGGGAAGCCCAATGAGCAGTTCTTC. Translated: CASRASSGKPNEQFF.

The sample holds a few counts of this clonotype. The chain has TRBV18 and TRBJ2-7; 8 nucleotides align to TRBD1. Germline V CDR1 and CDR2: KGHSH, LQKENI. Trimming cost V 6 bases and J 2 bases; bases outside gene matches: 6. The CDR3 contains 14 residues. CDR3 sequence: CASSPGQVTYEQYF. DNA for the CDR3: TGTGCCAGCTCGCCGGGACAGGTTACCTACGAGCAGTACTTC.

This clonotype was counted a few times. The rearrangement uses TRBV5-5 and TRBJ1-1; the D gene is possibly TRBD1 (6 bases). CDR1 is SGHKS, CDR2 YYEKEE, per germline (reference sequence). The CDR3 spans 13 residues. The V end lost 5 bases, the J end lost 5 bases, and 13 bases lay between the germline ends. For the CDR3, the DNA is TGTGCCAGCAGTAGGACAGTTGGGACTGAAGCTTTCTTT. It is translated as CASSRTVGTEAFF.

The V and J genes are TRBV12-3 or TRBV12-4 and TRBJ1-1; D not certain. The CDR3 extends over 12 amino acids. With 7 bases removed from V and 4 bases from J, the gap between germline ends came to 10 bases. The CDR3: CASTMGTTEAFF. DNA of the CDR3: TGTGCCAGCACCATGGGCACCACTGAAGCTTTCTTT.

The rearrangement uses TRBV5-5 and TRBJ1-2; no reliable D call. Germline V gives CDR1 SGHKS, CDR2 YYEKEE (reference sequence). V gave up 0 bases and J gave up 3 bases, with 9 bases separating them. This CDR3 region has 14 residues. CDR3 coding DNA: TGTGCCAGCAGCTTGGAAGTCGGACACTATGGCTACACCTTC. This encodes CASSLEVGHYGYTF.

The rearrangement joins TRBV29-1 to TRBJ2-1; a weak D match, TRBD1 (5 bases). V was cut by 5 bases and J by 8 bases, with 13 bases left in between. This CDR3 is built from 12 residues. CDR1 is SQVTM, CDR2 ANQGSEA, per germline. This CDR3 is CSVWSGLDEQFF. CDR3 coding DNA: TGCAGCGTTTGGTCAGGGTTAGATGAGCAGTTCTTC.

This chain connects TRBV30 to TRBJ2-1; possible D gene TRBD1, 6 bases. V was cut by 3 bases and J by 2 bases, with 17 bases left in between. CDR3 length: 16 residues. Germline-derived CDR1 and CDR2 are GTSNPN and SVGIG (reference sequence). The DNA for the CDR3 is TGTGCCTGGAGGGAACAGACAGGATGGGCCTACAATGAGCAGTTCTTC. This encodes CAWREQTGWAYNEQFF.

The count of this clonotype is one. The rearrangement links TRBV27 to TRBJ2-1; TRBD1 aligns across 8 bases. Trimming cost V 3 bases and J 6 bases; bases outside gene matches: 7. This CDR3 is built from 15 residues. CDR1 MNHEY and CDR2 SMNVEV come from the germline V gene (reference sequence). This CDR3 reads CASSFRQGLSNEQFF. The CDR3 bases are TGTGCCAGCAGTTTTCGACAGGGGCTATCCAATGAGCAGTTCTTC.

This sequence joins TRBV5-1 and TRBJ2-3, with 13 bases fitting TRBD2. This CDR3 is 16 amino acids long. From germline, CDR1 is SGHRS and CDR2 YFSETQ. With V trimmed by 4 bases and J by 3 bases, 5 bases remained unmatched. For the CDR3, the DNA is TGCGCCAGCAGCCCGGGGACTAGCGGGATGACAGATACGCAGTATTTT. Amino acids: CASSPGTSGMTDTQYF.

This clonotype was seen only once. The V call is TRBV29-1, the J call TRBJ2-2, with 7 bases fitting TRBD2. V trimming: 8 bases; J trimming: 7 bases; junction bases outside the gene matches: 10. Germline values: CDR1 SQVTM, CDR2 ANQGSEA. The CDR3 totals 13 residues. The CDR3 nucleotides read TGCAGCTTATCAGCGGGGATCGGCGGGGAGCTGTTTTTT. It yields the protein CSLSAGIGGELFF.

The rearrangement links TRBV27 to TRBJ1-5, with D uncertain. Germline CDR1 and CDR2: MNHEY and SMNVEV (reference sequence). The V gene lost 6 bases and the J gene lost 1 base, with 13 bases spanning the gap. This CDR3 is 15 amino acids long. The CDR3 region is CASSLSGESNQPQHF. For the CDR3, the DNA is TGTGCCAGCAGCCTCAGCGGGGAGAGCAATCAGCCCCAGCATTTT.

This clonotype has just a few counts. The chain employs TRBV4-2 and TRBJ2-7, with no clear D. Trimming removed 3 bases at V and 6 bases at J, with 12 bases between. This CDR3 has 13 residues. Germline V gene data show CDR1 as LGHNA and CDR2 as YNFKEQ. DNA for the CDR3: TGTGCCAGCAGCCAGGCCTTGACCGTCGAGCAGTACTTC. Translation gives CASSQALTVEQYF.

V is TRBV19 and J is TRBJ1-5, with D unresolved. Deletions cut 3 bases from V and 1 base from J, with 7 bases between. The CDR3 length is 14 residues. Germline V lookup: CDR1 LNHDA, CDR2 SQIVND (reference sequence). CDR3 bases: TGTGCCAGTAGTATCTTTGAGAGCAATCAGCCCCAGCATTTT. This gives the protein CASSIFESNQPQHF.

The chain recombines TRBV7-9 with TRBJ2-7; 9 bases agree with TRBD1. The CDR3 extends over 15 amino acids. Germline lookup yields CDR1 SEHNR and CDR2 FQNEAQ (reference sequence). With 5 bases clipped from V and 4 bases from J, the junction kept 9 bases outside the gene matches. This CDR3 reads CASSPPRQGEYEQYF. In DNA form, the CDR3 reads TGTGCCAGCAGCCCCCCGAGACAGGGGGAATACGAGCAGTACTTC.